This is a list of T cell receptor beta chains from one sample in a study of regulatory T cells in long-lasting Graves disease. TCRdb itself ran the multiplex PCR reads through MiXCR, one entry per CDR3 protein. The repertoire consists of 420,000 or so distinct CDR3 sequences, with 20% to 25% occurring once and the leading ten covering about 26%. The input for sequencing was peripheral blood mononuclear cells (PBMCs), taken when the disease was refractory, from a patient treated with antithyroid drugs. The receptors stem from a female donor with Graves disease. The CDR3 runs from the conserved cysteine through the conserved F or W. Fields, in order: J gene, clone size, D gene, V gene, CDR3 DNA, CDR3 protein. The D gene is left open where the match is weak. The size of a clone is reported for some rows only, either as once, few or many, or as a class for expanded clones.

TRBJ1-2,.,.,TRBV5-8,TGTGCCAGCAGCTTGGGAGGGGTGGATGGCTACACCTTC,CASSLGGVDGYTF
TRBJ1-1,.,.,TRBV7-9,TGTGCCAGCAGCTTAGCTCCCCAGGAAGCTTTCTTT,CASSLAPQEAFF
TRBJ2-7,many,TRBD1,TRBV20-1,TGCAGTGCTAGAGAGGGACAGGGGTTCTACGAGCAGTACTTC,CSAREGQGFYEQYF
TRBJ1-5,.,.,TRBV6-2/TRBV6-3,TGTGCCAGCAGTTTACGGCCCGCTAATCAGCCCCAGCATTTT,CASSLRPANQPQHF
TRBJ2-7,many,.,TRBV6-9,TGTGCCAGCAGTTACGCAAGGGCCTACGGCTCCTACGAGCAGTACTTC,CASSYARAYGSYEQYF
TRBJ1-5,.,.,TRBV12-3/TRBV12-4,TGTGCCAGCAGTTTAGGGTTTTCGGGGGACCGAAGCAATCAGCCCCAGCATTTT,CASSLGFSGDRSNQPQHF
TRBJ1-2,many,.,TRBV28,TGTGCCAGCAGTGGTCCAGGGGCGCAGTTACGTGGCTACACCTTC,CASSGPGAQLRGYTF
TRBJ2-6,few,.,TRBV19,TGTGCCAGTAGTCGATACGACGGTTCTGGGGCCAACGTCCTGACTTTC,CASSRYDGSGANVLTF
TRBJ1-2,few,.,TRBV30,TGTGCCTGGAGTGTTTATGCTCTATGGGGCTACACCTTC,CAWSVYALWGYTF
TRBJ2-5,.,.,TRBV6-1,TGTGCCACCCAGAAGGGGGGGGCGGGAGAGACCCAGTACTTC,CATQKGGAGETQYF
TRBJ1-4,.,.,TRBV19,TGTGCCAGTAGTATAAATTACATCAGGGAAAAACTGTTTTTT,CASSINYIREKLFF
TRBJ2-4,many,.,TRBV7-2,TGTGCCAGCAGCTTAAGCAGGGGGGGAGCCAAAAACATTCAGTACTTC,CASSLSRGGAKNIQYF
TRBJ1-1,few,.,TRBV3-1,TGTGCCAGCAGCCCGCCAGGGCTACGAAGGGCTTTCTTT,CASSPPGLRRAFF
TRBJ2-7,.,TRBD1,TRBV7-9,TGTGCCAGCAGCGCCCGGGACAGGGGTTACGAGCAGTACTTC,CASSARDRGYEQYF
TRBJ1-1,.,.,TRBV10-3,TGTGCCATCAGCCAGACAAACATGAACACTGAAGCTTTCTTT,CAISQTNMNTEAFF
TRBJ1-2,.,.,TRBV9,TGTGCCAGCAGGGACATATTCTATGGCTACACCTTC,CASRDIFYGYTF
TRBJ1-2,few,.,TRBV25-1,TGTGCCAGCAGCGAATCCAGGCCCGGGGGGAATGGCTACACCTTC,CASSESRPGGNGYTF
TRBJ2-5,.,.,TRBV5-1,TGCGCCAGCAGCCTTCGTGGGCACCAAGAGACCCAGTACTTC,CASSLRGHQETQYF
TRBJ1-5,few,.,TRBV19,TGTGCCAGTAGTTCGGGACATTCCAGGCAGCCCCAGCATTTT,CASSSGHSRQPQHF
TRBJ2-1,few,TRBD2,TRBV18,TGTGCCAGCTCGCCCGGGACTAGCGGATACAATGAGCAGTTCTTC,CASSPGTSGYNEQFF
TRBJ2-3,.,.,TRBV5-1,TGCGCCAGCAGCCACCAGGTAGGGGCAGATACGCAGTATTTT,CASSHQVGADTQYF
TRBJ1-1,many,.,TRBV2,TGTGCCAGCAGACCATGGCAGGGTTTGAACACTGAAGCTTTCTTT,CASRPWQGLNTEAFF
TRBJ2-1,.,.,TRBV19,TGTGCCAGTAGTATGGCTTATTCCTACAATGAGCAGTTCTTC,CASSMAYSYNEQFF
TRBJ2-7,.,TRBD2,TRBV5-1,TGCGCCAGCAGCTTGGCCAGTACTAGCGGGAGGGCCATAAGCGAGCAGTACTTC,CASSLASTSGRAISEQYF
TRBJ2-7,many,TRBD1,TRBV2,TGTGCCAGCAGTGGAACAGGGGGCTTTTACGAGCAGTACTTC,CASSGTGGFYEQYF
TRBJ1-2,many,TRBD1,TRBV20-1,TGCAGTGCTAGAACAGGGGGGGACTATGGCTACACCTTC,CSARTGGDYGYTF
TRBJ2-7,once,.,TRBV2,TGTGCCAGCAGTTGGGGGCCCCCCTACGAGCAGTACTTC,CASSWGPPYEQYF
TRBJ1-5,few,.,TRBV30,TGTGCCTGGAGTGCTGACGGGAATCAGCCCCAGCATTTT,CAWSADGNQPQHF
TRBJ1-2,few,.,TRBV19,TGTGCCAGTAGTATTTTGCCAGGGGCTAACTATGGCTACACCTTC,CASSILPGANYGYTF
TRBJ2-7,.,.,TRBV20-1,TGCAGTGCTAATCTGGGCCAAACTACGAGGCAGTACTTC,CSANLGQTTRQYF
TRBJ2-7,many,TRBD2,TRBV3-1,TGTGCCAGCAGCCAAGTAGCGGGGGACTCCTACGAGCAGTACTTC,CASSQVAGDSYEQYF
TRBJ2-4,many,.,TRBV2,TGTGCCAGCAGCCCCTTTAGAACCAAAAACATTCAGTACTTC,CASSPFRTKNIQYF
TRBJ2-7,many,.,TRBV7-2,TGTGCCAGCAGCTTAAACTTCCTCAGCTCCTACGAGCAGTACTTC,CASSLNFLSSYEQYF
TRBJ1-2,many,TRBD1,TRBV27,TGTGCCAGCAGTATGACAGGGGGCGGCTACACCTTC,CASSMTGGGYTF
TRBJ1-1,many,.,TRBV12-3/TRBV12-4,TGTGCCAGCAGTTTAGGGTCTCTTTCCTTGGGCGGGAACGGTGTAAACACTGAAGCTTTCTTT,CASSLGSLSLGGNGVNTEAFF
TRBJ1-4,many,.,TRBV30,TGTGCCTGGACCTCTCGGCGGGGACGCGGTGAAAAACTGTTTTTT,CAWTSRRGRGEKLFF
TRBJ2-1,few,TRBD2,TRBV15,TGTGCCACCAGCAGAGACGCGACTAGCGGGATCTATGAGCAGTTCTTC,CATSRDATSGIYEQFF
TRBJ1-2,few,.,TRBV6-2/TRBV6-3,TGTGCCAGCAGTTACACTCACAGGGAGCACTATGGCTACACCTTC,CASSYTHREHYGYTF
TRBJ2-1,once,TRBD2,TRBV24-1,TGTGCCACCAGTTTAGCGGGAGGGGGACTTGGCAATGAGCAGTTCTTC,CATSLAGGGLGNEQFF
TRBJ1-2,many,.,TRBV7-9,TGTGCCAGCAGCCTCGACCAGTCATATGGCTACACCTTC,CASSLDQSYGYTF
TRBJ2-7,few,.,TRBV20-1,TGCAGTGCCAGCGGCCCGGGGGCGAACGAGCAGTACTTC,CSASGPGANEQYF
TRBJ2-6,many,.,TRBV30,TGTGCCTGGGTCTCCGGGTATGGGACACACTCCTCTGGGGCCAACGTCCTGACTTTC,CAWVSGYGTHSSGANVLTF
TRBJ2-7,.,TRBD1,TRBV7-9,TGTGCCAGCAGCGAAGGACAGGGCGTGCAGCGCGACGAGCAGTACTTC,CASSEGQGVQRDEQYF
TRBJ1-1,.,.,TRBV14,TGTGCCAGCAGCGCACTTGGCACTGAAGCTTTCTTT,CASSALGTEAFF
TRBJ2-7,few,.,TRBV6-2/TRBV6-3,TGTGCCAGCAGTTACTCGACACAGTTGTCCTACGAGCAGTACTTC,CASSYSTQLSYEQYF
TRBJ1-2,few,.,TRBV6-6,TGTGCCAGCAGTTACTCGATGAGACACCACTATGGCTACACCTTC,CASSYSMRHHYGYTF
TRBJ2-3,.,TRBD2,TRBV29-1,TGCAGCGTTGAGGGTTCTAGCGGGAGTTTCGCAGATACGCAGTATTTT,CSVEGSSGSFADTQYF
TRBJ1-2,.,TRBD1,TRBV6-1,TGTGCCAGCAGTACGGCCGGGACAGGGGGCGGCGGCTACACCTTC,CASSTAGTGGGGYTF
TRBJ2-7,many,.,TRBV30,TGTGCCTGGAGTGTACCTCAGGTTCGGTACGAGCAGTACTTC,CAWSVPQVRYEQYF
TRBJ1-2,many,.,TRBV27,TGTGCCAGCAGTTCCCTCTCTAACTATGGCTACACCTTC,CASSSLSNYGYTF
TRBJ2-5,.,.,TRBV5-1,TGCGCCAGCAGGGAGAGCGGGCAGCGAGAGACCCAGTACTTC,CASRESGQRETQYF
TRBJ1-2,.,.,TRBV19,TGTGCCAGTAGTACAGCGTTTGGACAAACTAACTATGGCTACACCTTC,CASSTAFGQTNYGYTF
TRBJ2-1,few,TRBD2,TRBV5-1,TGCGCCAGCAGCTATCTAAGCGGGAGCGCCAACAATGAGCAGTTCTTC,CASSYLSGSANNEQFF
TRBJ2-7,many,.,TRBV29-1,TGCAGCGCCTTGACACGGAAGCTCGACGAGCAGTACTTC,CSALTRKLDEQYF
TRBJ2-7,.,.,TRBV6-1,TGTGCCAGCACCAAGAACCTTCACGAGCAGTACTTC,CASTKNLHEQYF
TRBJ2-1,.,.,TRBV13,TGTGCCAGCAGCCTGTTGGGTGCGGGGGCGTCCTACAATGAGCAGTTCTTC,CASSLLGAGASYNEQFF
TRBJ2-7,few,.,TRBV4-1,TGCGCCAGCAGCCAACCCCTTTCAGGTTACGAGCAGTACTTC,CASSQPLSGYEQYF
TRBJ1-1,.,.,TRBV11-2,TGTGCCAGCAGCTTAACTTTAGCTATTAACACTGAAGCTTTCTTT,CASSLTLAINTEAFF
TRBJ1-5,few,.,TRBV19,TGTGCCAGTAGTATTCCCCATACAAGCCAGCCCCAGCATTTT,CASSIPHTSQPQHF
TRBJ1-2,few,TRBD1,TRBV19,TGTGCCAGTAGTATACCGGGACAGGGGAATGTGAATGGCTACACCTTC,CASSIPGQGNVNGYTF